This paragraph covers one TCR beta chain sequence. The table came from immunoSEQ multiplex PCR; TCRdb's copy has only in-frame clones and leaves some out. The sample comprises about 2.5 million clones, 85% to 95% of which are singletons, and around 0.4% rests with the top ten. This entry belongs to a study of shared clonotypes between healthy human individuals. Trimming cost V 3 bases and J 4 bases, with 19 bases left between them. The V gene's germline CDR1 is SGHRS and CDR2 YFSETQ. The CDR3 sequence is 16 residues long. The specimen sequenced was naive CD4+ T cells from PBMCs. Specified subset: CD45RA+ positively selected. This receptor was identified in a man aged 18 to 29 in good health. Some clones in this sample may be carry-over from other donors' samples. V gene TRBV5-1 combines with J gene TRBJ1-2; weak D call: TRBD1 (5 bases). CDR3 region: CASSSGEGIPGYGYTF. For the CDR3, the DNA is TGCGCCAGCAGCTCGGGGGAAGGGATTCCAGGCTATGGCTACACCTTC.